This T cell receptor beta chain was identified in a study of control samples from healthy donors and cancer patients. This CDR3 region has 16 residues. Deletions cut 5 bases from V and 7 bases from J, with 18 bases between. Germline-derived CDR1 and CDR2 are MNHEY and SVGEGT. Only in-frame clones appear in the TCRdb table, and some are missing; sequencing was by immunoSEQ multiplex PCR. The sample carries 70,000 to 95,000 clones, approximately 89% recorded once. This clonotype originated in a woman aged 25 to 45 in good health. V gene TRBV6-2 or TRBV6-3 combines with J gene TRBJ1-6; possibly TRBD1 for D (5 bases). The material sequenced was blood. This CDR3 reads CASSASWGEKNSPLHF. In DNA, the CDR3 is TGTGCCAGCAGTGCCTCCTGGGGCGAGAAGAATTCACCCCTCCACTTT.